Below, 8 T cell receptor beta chains from the same sample are listed, as sequenced in a study of blood T cell repertoires in COVID-19. Repertoires were generated with immunoSEQ multiplex PCR, while TCRdb's copy carries only in-frame clones and drops some. This repertoire shows 200,000 to 300,000 clones, approximately 90% found once; its top ten account for 3.5% to 4.5%. Source material: PBMCs or T cells enriched from blood (not recorded which). The receptors were sampled from a woman in her 30s who had recovered from COVID-19.

This rearrangement joins TRBV10-3 to TRBJ2-2, with 12 nucleotides matching TRBD1. Germline V lookup: CDR1 ENHRY, CDR2 SYGVKD. This CDR3 comprises 16 residues. Germline trimming cut 4 bases from V and 6 bases from J; bases unmatched to any gene: 6. The CDR3 DNA is TGTGCCATCAGTGGCCGGGACAGGGGGCGCCCCGGGGAGCTGTTTTTT. Encoded protein: CAISGRDRGRPGELFF.

The rearrangement joins TRBV6-5 to TRBJ2-4, with 7 bases aligning to TRBD1. V lost 10 bases and J lost 8; bases outside the gene matches: 11. The CDR3 runs to 13 residues. Germline V CDR1 and CDR2: MNHEY, SVGAGI. CDR3 loop: CATQPGGSDIQYF. The CDR3 DNA reads as TGTGCCACCCAACCAGGGGGAAGCGACATTCAGTACTTC.

CDR3 sequence: CASSRASGIYEQYF. CDR3 bases: TGTGCCAGCAGTAGGGCTAGCGGGATCTACGAGCAGTACTTC. This chain links TRBV25-1 with TRBJ2-7, with TRBD2 matching over 9 bases. CDR1 is MGHDK and CDR2 is SYGVNS in the germline V gene. This CDR3 comprises 14 residues. V lost 5 bases to trimming and J lost 3 bases; unmatched junction nucleotides: 5.

This sequence joins TRBV3-1 (or the pseudogene TRBV3-2) and TRBJ1-1; D remains unclear. Germline V CDR1 and CDR2: LGHDT, YNNKEL (reference sequence). The CDR3 totals 16 residues. V dropped 0 bases and J dropped 0 bases, with 11 bases sitting between them. In DNA, the CDR3 is TGTGCCAGCAGCCAAGAGCCGGCGAGGGTGAACACTGAAGCTTTCTTT. This gives the protein CASSQEPARVNTEAFF.

This clone was counted between two and nine times. The same CDR3 arises from other DNA sequences in this sample as well. The J gene is TRBJ1-1, the V gene TRBV7-2; 8 bases agree with TRBD1. V shed 3 bases, J shed 0 bases, and the junction held 0 bases outside the gene matches. The CDR3 loop spans 14 amino acids. Germline V CDR1 and CDR2: SGHTA, FQGNSA. CDR3 nucleotides: TGTGCCAGCAGCTTGGACAGGGTGAACACTGAAGCTTTCTTT. Protein product: CASSLDRVNTEAFF.

This clone was seen once. The chain is built from TRBV5-6 and TRBJ2-7; possible D gene TRBD1, 6 bases. The V end lost 6 bases, the J end lost 7 bases, and 14 bases lay between the germline ends. CDR1 is SGHDT and CDR2 is YYEEEE in the germline V gene. The CDR3 covers 12 residues. DNA of the CDR3: TGTGCCAGCAATCTCCTCAGGGGAGAGCAGTACTTC. Protein sequence: CASNLLRGEQYF.

J is TRBJ1-6 and V is TRBV18; no firm D call. Germline V gene data show CDR1 as KGHSH and CDR2 as LQKENI. The CDR3 is 15 residues long. Trimming shortened V by 5 bases and J by 7 bases, and 15 bases separated the two germline ends. CDR3 in DNA: TGTGCCAGCTCATCCTCTCCCTCGTCCAATTCACCCCTCCACTTT. It specifies CASSSSPSSNSPLHF.

A few counts support this clone. The J gene is TRBJ2-7, the V gene TRBV2, with unresolved D. Germline-derived CDR1 and CDR2 are SNHLY and FYNNEI. The CDR3 is 11 amino acids. The V gene lost 0 bases and the J gene lost 7 bases, with 4 bases spanning the gap. The CDR3 here is CASSEAREQYF. The CDR3 nucleotides read TGTGCCAGCAGTGAAGCGAGGGAGCAGTACTTC.